Listed below are T cell receptor beta chains from one sample, sequenced in a study of metastatic and nonmetastatic thyroid tumors. TCRdb reprocessed the PCR reads via MiXCR. The profile shows some 18,000 clones, 20% to 25% of them singletons. Material: tumor tissue. The receptors were sampled from a male donor with papillary thyroid cancer or a benign thyroid nodule (not recorded which). Some clones in this sample may be carry-over from other donors' samples. Each CDR3 is given with its conserved first and last residue. The D gene is left open where the match is weak. Not every row has a clone size; where given, it reads once, few, many or a size class.

d_call,j_call,clone_size,v_call,cdr3_aa,cdr3_nt
NA,TRBJ2-1,many,TRBV12-5,CASGLWGGTGNNEQFF,TGTGCTAGTGGTTTGTGGGGGGGGACAGGAAACAATGAGCAGTTCTTC
NA,TRBJ2-1,many,TRBV5-4,CASSFGGHEQFF,TGTGCCAGCAGCTTTGGGGGGCATGAGCAGTTCTTC
NA,TRBJ1-1,NA,TRBV7-9,CVSSPGTLFAAFF,TGTGTCAGCAGCCCGGGGACATTGTTTGCGGCTTTCTTT
NA,TRBJ2-7,NA,TRBV7-9,CASSLVYPFEQSF,TGTGCGAGCAGCTTAGTTTACCCCTTCGAGCAGTCCTTC
TRBD1,TRBJ1-2,NA,TRBV5-1,CASSFVGTGRANYGYTF,TGCGCCAGCAGCTTTGTCGGGACAGGGCGTGCTAACTATGGCTACACCTTC
TRBD1,TRBJ2-5,many,TRBV5-6,CASSLGGTGGFFGGTQYF,TGTGCCAGCAGCTTGGGAGGGACAGGGGGATTTTTCGGCGGGACCCAGTACTTC
NA,TRBJ2-5,many,TRBV7-6,CASSLGGPKETQYF,TGTGCCAGCAGCTTAGGCGGCCCAAAAGAGACCCAGTACTTC
NA,TRBJ2-2,once,TRBV6-2/TRBV6-3,CASSYSLSRNTWEQFF,TGTGCCAGCAGTTACTCTTTGAGTCGGAACACCTGGGAGCAGTTTTTT
NA,TRBJ1-1,many,TRBV7-2,CASSLAATVLAFF,TGTGCCAGCAGTTTAGCGGCGACAGTGCTGGCTTTCTTT
NA,TRBJ2-1,few,TRBV6-2/TRBV6-3,CASSYPGSYNEQFF,TGTGCCAGCAGTTATCCCGGCTCCTACAATGAGCAGTTCTTC
TRBD1,TRBJ1-1,medium-sized,TRBV6-1,CASTLQGGTEAFF,TGTGCCAGCACTTTACAGGGGGGAACTGAAGCTTTCTTT
TRBD1,TRBJ1-1,once,TRBV6-1,CASSEPTGATNTEAFF,TGTGCAAGCAGTGAACCGACAGGGGCCACGAACACTGAAGCTTTCTTT
NA,TRBJ2-5,many,TRBV20-1,CSAILPAGLETQYF,TGCAGTGCTATCCTTCCGGCAGGCTTGGAGACCCAGTACTTC
TRBD1,TRBJ1-6,many,TRBV7-2,CASSAGQADSPLHF,TGTGCCAGCAGCGCGGGACAGGCGGATTCACCCCTCCACTTT
NA,TRBJ1-6,many,TRBV15,CATRGDIYNSPLHF,TGTGCCACCAGGGGGGATATCTATAATTCACCCCTCCACTTT
NA,TRBJ2-2,NA,TRBV6-4,CASSDSGQGHTGELFF,TGTGCCAGCAGTGACTCAGGTCAGGGTCACACCGGGGAGCTGTTTTTT
NA,TRBJ2-3,many,TRBV9,CASSVLQGTDTQYF,TGTGCCAGCAGCGTACTACAGGGTACAGATACGCAGTATTTT